This TCR beta chain originates from a study of blood T cell repertoires in COVID-19. The assay was immunoSEQ multiplex PCR, and TCRdb's table has in-frame clones only and misses some. The table lists tens of thousands of clones, around 88% of them singletons. The V end lost 3 bases, the J end lost 7 bases, and 13 bases lay between the germline ends. The CDR3 is 15 amino acids. Germline V lookup: CDR1 MDHEN, CDR2 SYDVKM. The source is a woman aged 65 to 85 with acute or convalescent COVID-19. The specimen sequenced was peripheral blood. V and J are TRBV28 and TRBJ1-6; perhaps TRBD1 as D (6 bases). CDR3 protein: CASSLGGARNSPLHF. In DNA form, the CDR3 reads TGTGCCAGCAGTTTGGGGGGGGCGCGAAATTCACCCCTCCACTTT.